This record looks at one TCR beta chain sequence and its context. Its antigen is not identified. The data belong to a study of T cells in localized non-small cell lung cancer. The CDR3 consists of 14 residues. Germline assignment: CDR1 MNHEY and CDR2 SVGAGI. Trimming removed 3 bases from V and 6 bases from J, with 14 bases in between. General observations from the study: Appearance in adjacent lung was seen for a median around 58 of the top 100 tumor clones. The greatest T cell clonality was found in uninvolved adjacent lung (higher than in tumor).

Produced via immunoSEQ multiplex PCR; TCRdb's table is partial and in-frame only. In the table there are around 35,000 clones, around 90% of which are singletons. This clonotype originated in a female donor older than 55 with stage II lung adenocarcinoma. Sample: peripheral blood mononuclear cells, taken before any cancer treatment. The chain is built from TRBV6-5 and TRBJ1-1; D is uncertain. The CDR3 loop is CASSYARFPSEAFF. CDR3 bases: TGTGCCAGCAGTTATGCGAGGTTCCCGTCTGAAGCTTTCTTT.